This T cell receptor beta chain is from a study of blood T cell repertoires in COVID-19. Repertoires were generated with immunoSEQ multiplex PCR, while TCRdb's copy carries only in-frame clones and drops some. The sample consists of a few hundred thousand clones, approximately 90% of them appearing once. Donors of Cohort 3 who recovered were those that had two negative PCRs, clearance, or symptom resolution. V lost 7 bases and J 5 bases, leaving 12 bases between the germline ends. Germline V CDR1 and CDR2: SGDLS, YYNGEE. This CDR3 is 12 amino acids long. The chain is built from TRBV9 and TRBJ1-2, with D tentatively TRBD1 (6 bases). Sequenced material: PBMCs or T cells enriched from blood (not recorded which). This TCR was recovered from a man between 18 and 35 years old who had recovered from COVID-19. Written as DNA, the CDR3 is TGTGCCAGCTCGAGGACAGAATATGGCTACACCTTC. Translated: CASSRTEYGYTF.